This paragraph reports one TCR beta chain. Assay: immunoSEQ multiplex PCR; the TCRdb copy retains only in-frame clones and omits some. Among 130,000 or so clones listed, roughly nine tenths were seen once. These data come from a study of control samples from healthy donors and cancer patients. The germline CDR1 and CDR2 sequences are SGHDN and FVKESK. The V end was cut by 5 bases, the J end by 0 bases, with 19 bases between. The CDR3 covers 17 residues. This sequence was found in a man aged 45-65 years in good health. This chain uses TRBV14 with TRBJ1-2; TRBD1 might be the D (6 bases). The sample consisted of blood. The DNA for the CDR3 is TGTGCCAGCAGCTCCGGACAGCCCTCGGTAGCTAACTATGGCTACACCTTC. The encoded protein is CASSSGQPSVANYGYTF.